The 9 T cell receptor beta chains below come from one sample, sequenced in a study of Ad26.COV2.S vaccination and SARS-CoV-2 variants. Sequencing used immunoSEQ multiplex PCR; TCRdb keeps in-frame clones, though not all of them. The repertoire consists of about 680,000 clones, with roughly 90% occurring once and the leading ten covering around 1.5%. Treatment defined: about 20 received Ad26.COV2.S at low or high dose, single or two shots; roughly 5 received placebo; per-sample allocation not given. Sampling was done on day 63 after the first vaccine or placebo injection. The sequencing here drew on peripheral blood, taken in a trial of Ad26.COV2.S vaccine versus placebo. Source of these receptors: a person between 18 and 65 years old who received the Ad26.COV2.S COVID-19 vaccine or a placebo.

The chain uses TRBV5-8 and TRBJ2-2; tentatively, D is TRBD1 or TRBD2 (5 bases each). Trimming shortened V by 2 bases and J by 7 bases, and 15 bases separated the two germline ends. CDR1 and CDR2 from the germline V gene are SGHTS and YDEGEE. This CDR3 spans 15 amino acids. CDR3 bases: TGTGCCAGCAGCTTTAGGCCGGGACGGGTCGGGGAGCTGTTTTTT. The encoded protein is CASSFRPGRVGELFF.

The chain recombines TRBV7-2 with TRBJ2-3; 8 bases match TRBD1. V was pared by 2 bases and J by 2 bases, with 0 bases of the junction left unmatched. CDR1 is SGHTA and CDR2 is FQGNSA in the germline V gene. The length of the CDR3 is 14 residues. In nucleotides, the CDR3 is TGTGCCAGCAGCTTACAGGGGGCCACAGATACGCAGTATTTT. This translates into CASSLQGATDTQYF.

The chain combines TRBV19 with TRBJ1-5; a weak D match, TRBD1 (5 bases). CDR3 length: 16 amino acids. Trimming left V 4 bases short and J 0 bases short, with 13 bases between. CDR1 and CDR2 (germline): LNHDA, SQIVND (reference sequence). For the CDR3, the DNA is TGTGCCAGTAGTACCTTAACAGGCCTTAGCAATCAGCCCCAGCATTTT. This encodes CASSTLTGLSNQPQHF.

The rearrangement joins TRBV6-5 to TRBJ1-2, with a tentative D call TRBD1 (6 bases). The CDR3 has 15 amino acids. Trimming stripped 6 bases from V and 2 bases from J, with 16 bases between. CDR1 MNHEY and CDR2 SVGAGI come from the germline V gene. The CDR3 loop reads CASSRDRRGNYGYTF. The CDR3 region has the DNA TGTGCCAGCAGCCGCGACAGGAGGGGAAACTATGGCTACACCTTC.

The chain links TRBV7-9 to TRBJ1-5; a weak D match, TRBD1 (6 bases). There are 14 residues in the CDR3. With 5 bases removed from V and 4 bases from J, the gap between germline ends came to 12 bases. Germline V gives CDR1 SEHNR, CDR2 FQNEAQ (reference sequence). The CDR3 is CASSPAGDNQPQHF. CDR3 coding DNA: TGTGCCAGCAGCCCGGCAGGGGATAATCAGCCCCAGCATTTT.

V is TRBV19 and J is TRBJ1-2; a weak D match, TRBD1 (5 bases). Trimming took 4 bases from V and 0 from J, leaving 9 bases between them. CDR1 and CDR2 from the germline V gene are LNHDA and SQIVND (reference sequence). The CDR3 totals 14 residues. The DNA for the CDR3 is TGTGCCAGTAGTAGGACACGAACTAACTATGGCTACACCTTC. The encoded protein is CASSRTRTNYGYTF.

The chain couples TRBV5-4 to TRBJ2-3; TRBD2 matches 8 bases. CDR1 and CDR2 (germline): SGHNT, YYREEE (reference sequence). Unmatched junction bases numbered 4, after V lost 2 bases and J lost 2 bases. This CDR3 has 15 residues. This chain's CDR3 is CASSLRGGFTDTQYF. In nucleotides, the CDR3 is TGTGCCAGCAGCTTACGGGGGGGCTTCACAGATACGCAGTATTTT. The entire variable domain, with the rest obtained from reference TRBV5-4 and TRBJ2-3, is as follows: ETGVTQSPTHLIKTRGQQVTLRCSSQSGHNTVSWYQQALGQGPQFIFQYYREEENGRGNFPPRFSGLQFPNYSSELNVNALELDDSALYLCASSLRGGFTDTQYFGPGTRLTVL.

CDR3 DNA: TGCGCCAGCAGCGCCGACGGAACCGGGAGACTGGCTTACGAGCAGTACTTC. It translates to CASSADGTGRLAYEQYF. The rearrangement uses TRBV5-1 and TRBJ2-7; D is perhaps TRBD2 (6 bases). V shed 4 bases and J shed 4 bases, with 24 bases lying between them. The CDR3 is made up of 17 amino acids. CDR1 and CDR2 (germline): SGHRS, YFSETQ. Combining the CDR3 with reference TRBV5-1 and TRBJ2-7 gives the whole variable domain KAGVTQTPRYLIKTRGQQVTLSCSPISGHRSVSWYQQTPGQGLQFLFEYFSETQRNKGNFPGRFSGRQFSNSRSEMNVSTLELGDSALYLCASSADGTGRLAYEQYFGPGTRLTVT.

The rearrangement joins TRBV18 to TRBJ2-7; 8 bases map to TRBD1. The V segment lost 6 bases and the J segment 6 bases; nucleotides outside the gene matches: 7. Germline V gene lookup returns CDR1 KGHSH and CDR2 LQKENI. CDR3 length: 13 residues. CDR3 DNA sequence: TGTGCCAGCTCCCCAGGGGGCGGCTCCGAGCAGTACTTC. Amino acid sequence: CASSPGGGSEQYF.